This TCR beta chain emerged from a study of blood T cell repertoires in COVID-19. Overall study: Acute and convalescent COVID-19 samples came from the United States, Italy and Spain. PBMCs, B-cell-depleted T cells, or T cells were the source of the cDNA or gDNA that made up the material.

Original processing notes: The assay estimated nucleated cells by amplifying reference gene primers. Libraries were prepared by immunoSEQ multiplex PCR; TCRdb keeps only in-frame clonotypes and omits some of them. The V and J calls and clone size are taken from that table; D and trimming were inferred from the DNA. The profile shows fewer than 300,000 clones, approximately 90% of them singletons. Germline CDR1 reads LNHDA; CDR2 reads SQIVND (reference sequence). The CDR3 extends over 14 amino acids. The V segment lost 10 bases and the J segment 3 bases; nucleotides outside the gene matches: 12. In Seattle, patients joined the study during active infection and were tracked longitudinally.

What was sequenced was peripheral blood. The source of this sequence is a woman aged 45 to 65 with COVID-19, enrolled during active disease. The chain uses TRBV19 and TRBJ2-7; 7 bases line up with TRBD2. The DNA of the CDR3 is TGTGCCACCACCGTCGGGACTAACTACTACGAGCAGTACTTC. Its protein is CATTVGTNYYEQYF.